One sample yielded the 5 T cell receptor beta chains listed below, sequenced in a study of PD-1 blockade in classical Hodgkin lymphoma. TCRdb's table, derived via immunoSEQ multiplex PCR, lists solely in-frame clones and lacks some. The sample includes approximately 41,000 clones, roughly 78% of them seen just once. With no exception, relapse followed autologous stem cell transplantation in all patients, and brentuximab vedotin exposure varied. The sequenced sample was peripheral blood mononuclear cells (PBMCs), obtained at baseline. The receptor set was obtained from a human donor with classical Hodgkin lymphoma.

The V call is TRBV27, the J call TRBJ2-3, with D perhaps TRBD1 or TRBD2 (5 bases each). The CDR3 is 17 amino acids. The germline V gene encodes CDR1 MNHEY and CDR2 SMNVEV (reference sequence). Trimming shortened V by 6 bases and J by 0 bases, and 19 bases separated the two germline ends. This chain's CDR3 is CASSQSRGGSSTDTQYF. For the CDR3, the DNA is TGTGCCAGCAGCCAGTCGAGGGGTGGCTCTAGCACAGATACGCAGTATTTT.

The chain carries TRBV19 and TRBJ1-5; D remains unclear. The CDR3 is 13 residues long. Germline V gene sequence: CDR1 LNHDA, CDR2 SQIVND (reference sequence). Trimming removed 3 bases at V and 5 bases at J, with 8 bases between. The CDR3 reads CASSIGPHQPQHF. DNA of the CDR3: TGTGCCAGTAGTATTGGACCCCATCAGCCCCAGCATTTT.

This chain joins TRBV6-5 and TRBJ2-7; weak D call: TRBD1 (6 bases). The CDR3 has 13 amino acids. Trimming stripped 5 bases from V and 1 base from J, with 9 bases between. Germline V gene data show CDR1 as MNHEY and CDR2 as SVGAGI. The CDR3 is CASSKQGSYEQYF. DNA for the CDR3: TGTGCCAGCAGTAAACAGGGATCCTACGAGCAGTACTTC.

The V gene is TRBV6-6, the J gene TRBJ1-6; no definite D call. Germline V gene data show CDR1 as MNHNY and CDR2 as SVGAGI (reference sequence). The CDR3 totals 15 residues. The ends were cut back, 5 bases at V and 7 bases at J, with 15 bases in the middle. The CDR3: CASSEASSYNSPLHF. For the CDR3, the DNA is TGTGCCAGCAGTGAGGCCTCAAGTTACAATTCACCCCTCCACTTT.

The genes are TRBV11-2 and TRBJ2-1, with 7 bases fitting TRBD1. The CDR3 runs to 16 residues. Per germline, CDR1 SGHAT and CDR2 FQNNGV. V gave up 0 bases and J gave up 8 bases; unmatched junction bases: 10. DNA for the CDR3: TGTGCCAGCAGCTTAGATATAAGGGGGCGCCTGGATGAGCAGTTCTTC. This gives the protein CASSLDIRGRLDEQFF.